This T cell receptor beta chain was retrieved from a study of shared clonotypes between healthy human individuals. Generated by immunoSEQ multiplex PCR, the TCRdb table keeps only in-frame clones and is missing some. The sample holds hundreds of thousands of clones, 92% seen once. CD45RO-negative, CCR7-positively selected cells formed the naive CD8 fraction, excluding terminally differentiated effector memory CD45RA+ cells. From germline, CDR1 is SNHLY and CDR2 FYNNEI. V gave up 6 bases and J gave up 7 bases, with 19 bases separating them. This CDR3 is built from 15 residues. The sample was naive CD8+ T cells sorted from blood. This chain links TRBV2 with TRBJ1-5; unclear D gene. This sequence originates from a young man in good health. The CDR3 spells CASRGNLVGPQPQHF. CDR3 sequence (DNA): TGTGCCAGCAGGGGCAATCTGGTAGGTCCGCAGCCCCAGCATTTT.